Listed below are T cell receptor beta chains from one sample, sequenced in a study of blood T cell repertoires in COVID-19. Some clones are missing from TCRdb's copy, which holds only in-frame ones; the method was immunoSEQ multiplex PCR. The sample carries 200,000 or so clones, roughly 85% recorded once. Sequences were obtained from peripheral blood. These receptors originate from a man aged 60 to 69 with acute or convalescent COVID-19. The CDR3 runs from the conserved cysteine through the conserved F or W. The D gene is left open where the match is weak. Size is omitted from some rows. Given values are once, few, many or a class for expanded clones.

TRBD2,TRBV28,.,TRBJ2-5,CASSLMGAGGETQYF,TGTGCCAGCAGTTTAATGGGGGCGGGGGGAGAGACCCAGTACTTC
TRBD2,TRBV10-3,.,TRBJ2-7,CATRETGTTTYEQYF,TGTGCCACCAGAGAAACCGGGACTACTACCTACGAGCAGTACTTC
TRBD1,TRBV5-1,.,TRBJ2-5,CASRPDRGALTQYF,TGCGCCAGCAGACCGGACAGGGGGGCTTTAACCCAGTACTTC
.,TRBV10-3,.,TRBJ1-4,CAISEEDEKLFF,TGTGCCATCAGTGAGGAGGATGAAAAACTGTTTTTT
TRBD2,TRBV15,.,TRBJ2-3,CATSSPGGGGGRGSTDTQYF,TGTGCCACCAGCAGTCCCGGCGGGGGCGGGGGGAGAGGAAGCACAGATACGCAGTATTTT
.,TRBV2,.,TRBJ1-2,CASRGERGYTF,TGTGCCAGTCGCGGGGAGAGGGGCTACACCTTC
.,TRBV18,once,TRBJ1-1,CASSPQGGTEAFF,TGTGCCAGCTCACCGCAGGGTGGCACTGAAGCTTTCTTT
TRBD2,TRBV2,.,TRBJ2-7,CASIPGTSGRSEQYF,TGTGCCAGCATTCCAGGGACTAGCGGGAGGTCCGAGCAGTACTTC
.,TRBV10-3,.,TRBJ2-3,CAISEQSTDTQYF,TGTGCCATCAGTGAACAGAGCACAGATACGCAGTATTTT
.,TRBV6-5,.,TRBJ2-1,CASRATLSSYNEQFF,TGTGCCAGCAGGGCGACTCTAAGCTCCTACAATGAGCAGTTCTTC
.,TRBV18,.,TRBJ2-1,CASSLRDTPGNEQFF,TGTGCCAGCTCACTCCGGGACACCCCGGGGAATGAGCAGTTCTTC